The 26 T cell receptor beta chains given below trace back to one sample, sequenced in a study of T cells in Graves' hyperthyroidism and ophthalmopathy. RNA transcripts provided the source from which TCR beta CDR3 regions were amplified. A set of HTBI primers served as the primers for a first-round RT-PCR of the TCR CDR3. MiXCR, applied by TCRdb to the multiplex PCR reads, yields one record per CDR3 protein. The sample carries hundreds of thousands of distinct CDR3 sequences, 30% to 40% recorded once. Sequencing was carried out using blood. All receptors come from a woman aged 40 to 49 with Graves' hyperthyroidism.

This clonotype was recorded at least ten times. Written as DNA, the CDR3 is TGTGCCAGCAGCTCCCAGACTAGCGGGGAGACCCAGTACTTC. As protein: CASSSQTSGETQYF. The genes are TRBV13 and TRBJ2-5; TRBD2 agrees at 10 bases. The CDR3 has 14 residues. The ends lost 4 bases at V and 5 bases at J; junction bases unmatched: 4. Germline CDR1 PRHDT, CDR2 FYEKMQ (reference sequence).

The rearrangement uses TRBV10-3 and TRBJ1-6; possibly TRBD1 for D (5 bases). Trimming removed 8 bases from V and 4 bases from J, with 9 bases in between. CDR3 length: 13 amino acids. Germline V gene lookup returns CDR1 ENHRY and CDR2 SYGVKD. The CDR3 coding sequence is TGTGCCATCGGGACGGAATATAATTCACCCCTCCACTTT. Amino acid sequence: CAIGTEYNSPLHF.

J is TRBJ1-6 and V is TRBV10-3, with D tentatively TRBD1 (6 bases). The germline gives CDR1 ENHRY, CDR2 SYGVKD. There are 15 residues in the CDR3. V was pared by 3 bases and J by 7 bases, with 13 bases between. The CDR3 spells CAISEEQGANSPLHF. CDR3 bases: TGTGCCATCAGTGAAGAACAGGGCGCGAATTCACCCCTCCACTTT.

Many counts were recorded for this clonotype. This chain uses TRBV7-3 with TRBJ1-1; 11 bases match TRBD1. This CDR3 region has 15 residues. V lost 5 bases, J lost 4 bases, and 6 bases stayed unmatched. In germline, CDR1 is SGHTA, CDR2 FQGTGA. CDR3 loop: CASSLAGTGGTEAFF. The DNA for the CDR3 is TGTGCCAGCAGCCTGGCCGGGACAGGGGGCACTGAAGCTTTCTTT.

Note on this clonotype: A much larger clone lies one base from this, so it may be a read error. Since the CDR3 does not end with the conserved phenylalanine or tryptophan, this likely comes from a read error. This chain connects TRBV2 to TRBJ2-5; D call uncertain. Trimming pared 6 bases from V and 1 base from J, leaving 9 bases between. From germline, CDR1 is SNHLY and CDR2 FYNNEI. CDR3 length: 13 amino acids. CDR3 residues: CASRRSVQETQYY. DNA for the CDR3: TGTGCCAGCAGACGATCTGTCCAAGAGACCCAGTACTAC.

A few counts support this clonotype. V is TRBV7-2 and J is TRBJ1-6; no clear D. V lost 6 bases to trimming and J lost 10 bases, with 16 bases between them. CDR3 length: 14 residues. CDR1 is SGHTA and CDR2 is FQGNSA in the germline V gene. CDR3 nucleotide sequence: TGTGCCAGCAGTTACTCTCCGGGAGGGTCACCCCTCCACTTT. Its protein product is CASSYSPGGSPLHF.

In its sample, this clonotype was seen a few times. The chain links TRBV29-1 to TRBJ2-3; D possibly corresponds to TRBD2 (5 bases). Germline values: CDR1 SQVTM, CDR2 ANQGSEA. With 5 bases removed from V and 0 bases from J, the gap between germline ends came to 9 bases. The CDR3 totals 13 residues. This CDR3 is CSVLGGSTDTQYF. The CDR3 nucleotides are TGCAGCGTTCTCGGCGGGAGCACAGATACGCAGTATTTT.

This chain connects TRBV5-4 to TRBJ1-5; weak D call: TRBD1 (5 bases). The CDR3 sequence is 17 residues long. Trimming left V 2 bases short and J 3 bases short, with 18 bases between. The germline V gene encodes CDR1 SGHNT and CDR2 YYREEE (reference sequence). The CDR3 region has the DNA TGTGCCAGCAGCTTTAGGCCACCGGAGGGACTCAATCAGCCCCAGCATTTT. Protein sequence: CASSFRPPEGLNQPQHF.

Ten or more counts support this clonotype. CDR3 DNA sequence: TGTGCCAGCAGTTACTCGGGCAACCTATACGAGCAGTACTTC. Protein sequence: CASSYSGNLYEQYF. The gene calls are TRBV6-5 and TRBJ2-7; D is undetermined. The CDR3 loop spans 14 amino acids. Between the trimmed V and J ends, which lost 0 bases and 4 bases, there was a span of 10 bases. The V gene's germline CDR1 is MNHEY and CDR2 SVGAGI.

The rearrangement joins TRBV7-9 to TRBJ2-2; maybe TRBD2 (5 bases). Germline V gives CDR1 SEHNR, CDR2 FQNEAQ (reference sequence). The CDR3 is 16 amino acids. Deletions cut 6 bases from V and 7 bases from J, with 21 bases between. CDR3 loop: CASRLGGDSGVGELFF. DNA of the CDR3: TGTGCCAGCAGACTAGGCGGCGACTCCGGCGTCGGGGAGCTGTTTTTT.

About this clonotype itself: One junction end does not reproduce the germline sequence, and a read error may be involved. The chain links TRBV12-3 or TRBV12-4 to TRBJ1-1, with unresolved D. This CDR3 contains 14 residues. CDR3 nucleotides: TGTGCCAGCGGTTTAACCGGAGTTAACACTGAAGCTTTCTTT. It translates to CASGLTGVNTEAFF.

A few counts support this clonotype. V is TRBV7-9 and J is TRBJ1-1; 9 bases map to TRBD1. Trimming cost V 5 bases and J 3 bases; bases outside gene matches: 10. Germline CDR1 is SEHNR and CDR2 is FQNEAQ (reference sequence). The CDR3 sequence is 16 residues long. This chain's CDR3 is CASSLYRGQTHTEAFF. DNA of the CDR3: TGTGCCAGCAGCCTCTACAGGGGGCAGACACACACTGAAGCTTTCTTT.

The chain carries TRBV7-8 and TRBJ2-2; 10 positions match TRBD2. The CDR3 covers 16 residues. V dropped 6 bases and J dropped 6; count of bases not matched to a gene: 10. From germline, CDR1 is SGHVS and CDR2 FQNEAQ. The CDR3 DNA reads TGTGCCAGCAGGGCTATAGCGGGAGGATGGGCCGGGGAGCTGTTTTTT. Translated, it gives CASRAIAGGWAGELFF. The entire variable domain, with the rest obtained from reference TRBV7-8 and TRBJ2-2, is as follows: GAGVSQSPRYKVAKRGQDVALRCDPISGHVSLFWYQQALGQGPEFLTYFQNEAQLDKSGLPSDRFFAERPEGSVSTLKIQRTQQEDSAVYLCASRAIAGGWAGELFFGEGSRLTVL.

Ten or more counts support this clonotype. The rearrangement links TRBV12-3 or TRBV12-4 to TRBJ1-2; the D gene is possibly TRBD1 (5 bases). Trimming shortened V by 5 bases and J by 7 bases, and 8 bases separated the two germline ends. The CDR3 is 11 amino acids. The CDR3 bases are TGTGCCAGCAGTCAGAGGGGTGGCTACACCTTC. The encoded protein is CASSQRGGYTF.

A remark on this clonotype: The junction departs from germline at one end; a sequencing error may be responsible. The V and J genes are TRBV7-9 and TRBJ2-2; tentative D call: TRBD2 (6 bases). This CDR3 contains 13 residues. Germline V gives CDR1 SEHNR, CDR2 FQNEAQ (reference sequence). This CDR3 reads CASSELNTGGLFF. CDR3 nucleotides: TGTGCCAGCAGTGAACTGAACACCGGGGGGCTGTTTTTT.

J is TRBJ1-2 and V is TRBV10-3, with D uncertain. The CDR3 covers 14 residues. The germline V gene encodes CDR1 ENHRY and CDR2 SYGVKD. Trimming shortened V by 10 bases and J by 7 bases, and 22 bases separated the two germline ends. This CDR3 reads CASSSPDSGSGYTF. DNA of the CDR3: TGTGCCAGCAGCAGTCCCGACTCGGGAAGTGGCTACACCTTC.

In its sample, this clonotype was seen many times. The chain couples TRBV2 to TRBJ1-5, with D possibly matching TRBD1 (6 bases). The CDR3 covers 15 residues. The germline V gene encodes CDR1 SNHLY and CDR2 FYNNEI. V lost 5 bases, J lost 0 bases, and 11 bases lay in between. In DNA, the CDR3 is TGTGCCAGCAGTTCGGGACACAATAGCAATCAGCCCCAGCATTTT. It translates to CASSSGHNSNQPQHF.

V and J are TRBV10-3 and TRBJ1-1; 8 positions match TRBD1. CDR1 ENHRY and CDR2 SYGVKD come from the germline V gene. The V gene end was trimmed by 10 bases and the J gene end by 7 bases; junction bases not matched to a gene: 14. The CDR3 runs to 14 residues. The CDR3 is CASKSETGVREAFF. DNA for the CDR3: TGTGCCAGCAAGTCAGAGACAGGGGTTCGTGAAGCTTTCTTT.

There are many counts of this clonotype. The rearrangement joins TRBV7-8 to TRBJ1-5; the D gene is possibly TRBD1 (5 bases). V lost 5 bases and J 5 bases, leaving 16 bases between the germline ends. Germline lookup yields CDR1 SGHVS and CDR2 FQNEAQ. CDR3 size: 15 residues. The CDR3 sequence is CASSQGLGADQPQHF. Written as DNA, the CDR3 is TGTGCCAGCAGCCAGGGACTGGGAGCGGATCAGCCCCAGCATTTT.

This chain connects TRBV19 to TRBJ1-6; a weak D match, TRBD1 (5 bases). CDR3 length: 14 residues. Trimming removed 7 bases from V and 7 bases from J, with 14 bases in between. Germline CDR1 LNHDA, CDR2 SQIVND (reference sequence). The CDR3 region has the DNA TGTGCCAGTAATCGTCAGGGCGAGAATTCACCCCTCCACTTT. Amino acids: CASNRQGENSPLHF.

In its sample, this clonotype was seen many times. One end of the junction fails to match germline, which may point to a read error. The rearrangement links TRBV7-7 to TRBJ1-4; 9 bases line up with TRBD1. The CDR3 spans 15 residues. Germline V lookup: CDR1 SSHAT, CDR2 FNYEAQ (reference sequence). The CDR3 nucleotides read TGTGCTAGCAGCCGGGGACAGGGTGGCCGGGAAAAACTGTTTTTT. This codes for CASSRGQGGREKLFF.

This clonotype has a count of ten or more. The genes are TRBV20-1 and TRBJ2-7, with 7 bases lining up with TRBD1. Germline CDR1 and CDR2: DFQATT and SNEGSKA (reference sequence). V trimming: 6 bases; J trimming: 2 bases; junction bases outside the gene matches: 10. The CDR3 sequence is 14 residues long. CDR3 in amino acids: CSATDRVGTYEQYF. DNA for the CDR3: TGCAGTGCGACTGACAGGGTAGGGACCTACGAGCAGTACTTC.

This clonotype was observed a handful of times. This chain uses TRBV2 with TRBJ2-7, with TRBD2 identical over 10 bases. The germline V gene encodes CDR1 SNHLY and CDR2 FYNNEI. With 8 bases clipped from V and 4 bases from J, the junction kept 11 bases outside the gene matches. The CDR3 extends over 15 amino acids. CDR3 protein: CASSPPGTSAYEQYF. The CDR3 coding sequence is TGTGCCAGCTCCCCCCCCGGGACTAGCGCGTACGAGCAGTACTTC.

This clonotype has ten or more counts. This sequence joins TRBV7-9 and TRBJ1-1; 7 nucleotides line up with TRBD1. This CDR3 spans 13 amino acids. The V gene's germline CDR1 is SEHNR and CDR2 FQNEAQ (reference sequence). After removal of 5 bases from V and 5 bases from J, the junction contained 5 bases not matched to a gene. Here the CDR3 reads CASSTPGQTEAFF. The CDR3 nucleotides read TGTGCCAGCAGCACTCCGGGACAGACTGAAGCTTTCTTT.

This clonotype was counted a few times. CDR3 bases: TGTGCCAGCAGCTTAGCCTCAGCCGGGACAGATACGCAGTATTTT. It translates to CASSLASAGTDTQYF. The chain is built from TRBV7-6 and TRBJ2-3; D is unclear. There are 15 residues in the CDR3. The germline V gene has CDR1 SGHVS and CDR2 FNYEAQ. V lost 0 bases and J 3 bases, leaving 10 bases between the germline ends. Using reference TRBV7-6 and TRBJ2-3 for the parts outside the CDR3, the full variable domain is GAGVSQSPRYKVTKRGQDVALRCDPISGHVSLYWYRQALGQGPEFLTYFNYEAQQDKSGLPNDRFSAERPEGSISTLTIQRTEQRDSAMYRCASSLASAGTDTQYFGPGTRLTVL.

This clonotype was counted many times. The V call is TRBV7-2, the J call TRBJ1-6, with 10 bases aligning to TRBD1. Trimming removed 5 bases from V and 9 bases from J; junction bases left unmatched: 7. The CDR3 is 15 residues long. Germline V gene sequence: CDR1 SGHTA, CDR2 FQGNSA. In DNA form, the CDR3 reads TGTGCCAGCAGCACGAGGACAGGGGGGCCTTCACCCCTCCACTTT. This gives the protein CASSTRTGGPSPLHF.